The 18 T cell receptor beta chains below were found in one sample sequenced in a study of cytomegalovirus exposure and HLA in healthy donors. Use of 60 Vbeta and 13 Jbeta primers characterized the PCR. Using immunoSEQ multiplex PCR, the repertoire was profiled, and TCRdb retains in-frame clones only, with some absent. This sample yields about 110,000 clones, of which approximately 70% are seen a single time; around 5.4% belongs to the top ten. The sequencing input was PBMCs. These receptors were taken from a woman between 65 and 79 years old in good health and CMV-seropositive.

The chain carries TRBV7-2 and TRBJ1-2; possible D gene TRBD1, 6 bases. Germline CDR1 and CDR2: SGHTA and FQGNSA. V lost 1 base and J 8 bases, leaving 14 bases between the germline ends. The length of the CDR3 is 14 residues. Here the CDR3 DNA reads TGTGCCAGCAGCTTAGGGGAGACAGGAACCGGCTACACCTTC. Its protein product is CASSLGETGTGYTF. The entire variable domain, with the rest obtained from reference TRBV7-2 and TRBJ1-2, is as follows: GAGVSQSPSNKVTEKGKDVELRCDPISGHTALYWYRQSLGQGLEFLIYFQGNSAPDKSGLPSDRFSAERTGGSVSTLTIQRTQQEDSAVYLCASSLGETGTGYTFGSGTRLTVV.

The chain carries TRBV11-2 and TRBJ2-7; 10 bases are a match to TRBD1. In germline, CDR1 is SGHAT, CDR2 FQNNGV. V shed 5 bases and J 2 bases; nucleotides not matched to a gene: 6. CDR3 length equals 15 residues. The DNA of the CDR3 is TGTGCCAGCAGCGGGGGGACAGGGGCTCCCTACGAGCAGTACTTC. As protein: CASSGGTGAPYEQYF.

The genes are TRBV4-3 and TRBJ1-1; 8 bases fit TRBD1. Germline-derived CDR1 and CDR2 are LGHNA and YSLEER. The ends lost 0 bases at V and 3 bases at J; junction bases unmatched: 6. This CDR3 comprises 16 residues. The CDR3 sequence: CASSQDRDRRHTEAFF. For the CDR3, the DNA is TGCGCCAGCAGCCAAGATAGGGACAGGCGGCACACTGAAGCTTTCTTT.

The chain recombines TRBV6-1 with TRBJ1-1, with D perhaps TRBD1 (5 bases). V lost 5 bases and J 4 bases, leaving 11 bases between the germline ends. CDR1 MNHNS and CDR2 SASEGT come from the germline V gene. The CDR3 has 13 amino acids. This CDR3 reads CASSLGLGTEAFF. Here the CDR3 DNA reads TGTGCCAGCAGTTTGGGACTGGGCACTGAAGCTTTCTTT.

The CDR3 DNA follows: TGTGCCAGCAGCTCGAGTCGTGTACAAGAGACCCAGTACTTC. It encodes CASSSSRVQETQYF. The genes are TRBV7-2 and TRBJ2-5; D is unclear. Germline assignment: CDR1 SGHTA and CDR2 FQGNSA. This CDR3 region has 14 residues. V was cut by 4 bases and J by 2 bases, with 11 bases left in between.

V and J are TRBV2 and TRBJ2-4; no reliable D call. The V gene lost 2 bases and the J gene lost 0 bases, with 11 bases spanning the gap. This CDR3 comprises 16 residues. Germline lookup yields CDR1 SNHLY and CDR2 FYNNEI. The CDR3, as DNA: TGTGCCAGCAGTGAATCCGAAGAACTAGCCAAAAACATTCAGTACTTC. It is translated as CASSESEELAKNIQYF. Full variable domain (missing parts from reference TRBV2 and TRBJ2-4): EPEVTQTPSHQVTQMGQEVILRCVPISNHLYFYWYRQILGQKVEFLVSFYNNEISEKSEIFDDQFSVERPDGSNFTLKIRSTKLEDSAMYFCASSESEELAKNIQYFGAGTRLSVL.

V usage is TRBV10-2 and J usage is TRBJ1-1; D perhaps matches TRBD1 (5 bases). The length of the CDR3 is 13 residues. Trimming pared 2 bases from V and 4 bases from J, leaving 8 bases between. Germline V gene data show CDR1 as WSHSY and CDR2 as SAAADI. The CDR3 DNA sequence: TGCGCCAGCAGTGAGGGGGGGAGCACTGAAGCTTTCTTT. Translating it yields CASSEGGSTEAFF.

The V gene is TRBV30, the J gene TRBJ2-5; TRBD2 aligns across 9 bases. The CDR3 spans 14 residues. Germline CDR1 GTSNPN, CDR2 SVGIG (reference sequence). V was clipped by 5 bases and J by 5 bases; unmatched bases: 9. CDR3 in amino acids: CAWDPGLARETQYF. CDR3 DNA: TGTGCCTGGGATCCGGGACTAGCTCGGGAGACCCAGTACTTC.

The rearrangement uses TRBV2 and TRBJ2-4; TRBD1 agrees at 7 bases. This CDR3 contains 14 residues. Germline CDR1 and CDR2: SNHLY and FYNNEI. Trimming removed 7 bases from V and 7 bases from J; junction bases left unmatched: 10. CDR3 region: CASILNRGMNIQYF. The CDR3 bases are TGTGCCAGCATTCTTAACAGGGGAATGAACATTCAGTACTTC.

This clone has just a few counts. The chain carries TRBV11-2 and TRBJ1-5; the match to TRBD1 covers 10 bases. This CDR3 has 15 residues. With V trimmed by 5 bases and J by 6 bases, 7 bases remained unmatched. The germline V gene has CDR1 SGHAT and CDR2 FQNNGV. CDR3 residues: CASSQDGTGVQPQHF. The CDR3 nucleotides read TGTGCCAGCAGCCAAGACGGGACAGGGGTTCAGCCCCAGCATTTT. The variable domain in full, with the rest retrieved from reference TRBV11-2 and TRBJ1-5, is EAGVAQSPRYKIIEKRQSVAFWCNPISGHATLYWYQQILGQGPKLLIQFQNNGVVDDSQLPKDRFSAERLKGVDSTLKIQPAKLEDSAVYLCASSQDGTGVQPQHFGDGTRLSIL.

CDR3 coding DNA: TGCGCCAGCAGTGAGTCGGTCAGGGTAAATCAGCCCCAGCATTTT. This gives the protein CASSESVRVNQPQHF. The V gene is TRBV10-2, the J gene TRBJ1-5; TRBD1 might be the D (5 bases). Trimming removed 0 bases from V and 4 bases from J, with 10 bases in between. Germline loops: CDR1 WSHSY, CDR2 SAAADI. There are 15 residues in the CDR3.

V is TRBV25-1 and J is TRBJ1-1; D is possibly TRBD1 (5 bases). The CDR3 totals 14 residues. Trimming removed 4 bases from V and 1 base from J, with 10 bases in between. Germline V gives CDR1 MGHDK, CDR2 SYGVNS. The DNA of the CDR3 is TGTGCCAGCAGTGGGGGACTCCGGAACACTGAAGCTTTCTTT. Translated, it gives CASSGGLRNTEAFF.

CDR3 residues: CSARASYEQYF. In DNA, the CDR3 is TGCAGTGCTAGAGCATCCTACGAGCAGTACTTC. The rearrangement links TRBV20-1 to TRBJ2-7; D is undetermined. This CDR3 has 11 amino acids. V was cut by 1 base and J by 1 base, with 2 bases left in between. From germline, CDR1 is DFQATT and CDR2 SNEGSKA (reference sequence).

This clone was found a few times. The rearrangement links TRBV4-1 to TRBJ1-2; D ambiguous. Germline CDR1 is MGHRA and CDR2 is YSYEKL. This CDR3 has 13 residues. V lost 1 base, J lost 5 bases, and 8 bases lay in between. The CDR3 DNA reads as TGCGCCAGCAGCCAAGGGCAGTCTTATGGCTACACCTTC. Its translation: CASSQGQSYGYTF.

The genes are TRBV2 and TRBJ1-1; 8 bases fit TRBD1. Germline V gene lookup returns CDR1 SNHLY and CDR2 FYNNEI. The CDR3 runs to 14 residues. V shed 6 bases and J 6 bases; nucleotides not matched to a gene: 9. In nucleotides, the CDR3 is TGTGCCAGCAGCGAACGGACAGGGCGGGCTGAAGCTTTCTTT. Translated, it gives CASSERTGRAEAFF.

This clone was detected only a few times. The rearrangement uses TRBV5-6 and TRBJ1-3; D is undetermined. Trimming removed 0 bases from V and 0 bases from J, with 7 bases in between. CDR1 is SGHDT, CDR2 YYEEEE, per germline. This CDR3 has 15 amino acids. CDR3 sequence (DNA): TGTGCCAGCAGCTTGGGCCGGTTCTCTGGAAACACCATATATTTT. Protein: CASSLGRFSGNTIYF.

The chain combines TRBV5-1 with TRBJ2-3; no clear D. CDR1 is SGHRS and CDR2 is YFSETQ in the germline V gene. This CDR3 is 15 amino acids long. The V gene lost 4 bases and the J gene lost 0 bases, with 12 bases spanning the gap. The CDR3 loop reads CASSLSGSSTDTQYF. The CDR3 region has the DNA TGCGCCAGCAGCCTCTCCGGGTCTAGCACAGATACGCAGTATTTT. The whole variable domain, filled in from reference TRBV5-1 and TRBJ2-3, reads KAGVTQTPRYLIKTRGQQVTLSCSPISGHRSVSWYQQTPGQGLQFLFEYFSETQRNKGNFPGRFSGRQFSNSRSEMNVSTLELGDSALYLCASSLSGSSTDTQYFGPGTRLTVL.

CDR3 sequence (DNA): TGTGCCACCGCTACAGATTATAATTCACCCCTCCACTTT. Translation gives CATATDYNSPLHF. The chain combines TRBV15 with TRBJ1-6; D is unresolved. The CDR3 is 13 residues long. CDR1 is LNHNV and CDR2 is YYDKDF in the germline V gene (reference sequence). Trimming removed 8 bases at V and 4 bases at J, with 9 bases between.